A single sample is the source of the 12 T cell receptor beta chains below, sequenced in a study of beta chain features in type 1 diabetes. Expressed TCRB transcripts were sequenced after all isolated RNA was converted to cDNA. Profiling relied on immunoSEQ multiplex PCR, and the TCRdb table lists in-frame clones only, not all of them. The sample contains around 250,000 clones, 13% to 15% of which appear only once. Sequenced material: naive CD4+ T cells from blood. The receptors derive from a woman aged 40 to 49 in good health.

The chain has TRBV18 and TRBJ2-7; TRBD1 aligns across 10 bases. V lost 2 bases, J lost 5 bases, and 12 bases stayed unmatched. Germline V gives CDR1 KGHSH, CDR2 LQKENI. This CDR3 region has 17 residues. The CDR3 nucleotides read TGTGCCAGCTCACCATCCCTGGGACAGGGGACGACCGACGAGCAGTACTTC. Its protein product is CASSPSLGQGTTDEQYF.

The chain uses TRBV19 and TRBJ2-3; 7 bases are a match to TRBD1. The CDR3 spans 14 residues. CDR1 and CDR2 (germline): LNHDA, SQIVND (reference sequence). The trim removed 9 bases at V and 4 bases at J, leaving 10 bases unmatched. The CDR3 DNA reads TGTGCCAGCCGCCGACAGGGTTTGGCAGATACGCAGTATTTT. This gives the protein CASRRQGLADTQYF.

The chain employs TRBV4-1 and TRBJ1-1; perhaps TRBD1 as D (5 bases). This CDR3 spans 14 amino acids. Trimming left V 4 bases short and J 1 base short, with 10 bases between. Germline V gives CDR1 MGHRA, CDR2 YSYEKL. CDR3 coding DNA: TGCGCCAGCAGCCCCCGACAGAAGAACACTGAAGCTTTCTTT. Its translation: CASSPRQKNTEAFF.

The CDR3 DNA reads as TGTGCCAGCAGTTACCTACAGGGTTTCGGCTCTGGAAACACCATATATTTT. Translating it yields CASSYLQGFGSGNTIYF. This chain uses TRBV7-9 with TRBJ1-3; a weak D match, TRBD1 (6 bases). The CDR3 consists of 17 residues. Germline CDR1 reads SEHNR; CDR2 reads FQNEAQ (reference sequence). Deletions cut 6 bases from V and 0 bases from J, with 18 bases between.

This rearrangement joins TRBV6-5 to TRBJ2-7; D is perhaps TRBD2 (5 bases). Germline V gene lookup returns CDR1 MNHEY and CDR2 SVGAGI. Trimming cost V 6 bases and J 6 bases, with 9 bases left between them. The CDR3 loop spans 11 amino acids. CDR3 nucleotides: TGTGCCAGCAGCTCAGGAGGCGAGCAGTACTTC. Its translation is CASSSGGEQYF.

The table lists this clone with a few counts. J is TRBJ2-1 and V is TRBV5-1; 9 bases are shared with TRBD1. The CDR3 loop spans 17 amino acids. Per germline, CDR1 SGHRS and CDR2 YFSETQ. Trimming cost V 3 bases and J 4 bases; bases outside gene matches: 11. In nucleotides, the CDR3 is TGCGCCAGCAGCTCCTCCCTCGGGACAGGGCGATACAATGAGCAGTTCTTC. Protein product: CASSSSLGTGRYNEQFF.

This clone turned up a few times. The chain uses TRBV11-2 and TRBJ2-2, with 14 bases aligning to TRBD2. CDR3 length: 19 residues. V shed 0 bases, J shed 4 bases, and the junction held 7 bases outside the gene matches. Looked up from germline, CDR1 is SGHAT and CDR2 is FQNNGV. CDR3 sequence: CASSLEGGLAGALTGELFF. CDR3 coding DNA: TGTGCCAGCAGCTTAGAGGGGGGACTAGCGGGGGCACTCACCGGGGAGCTGTTTTTT.

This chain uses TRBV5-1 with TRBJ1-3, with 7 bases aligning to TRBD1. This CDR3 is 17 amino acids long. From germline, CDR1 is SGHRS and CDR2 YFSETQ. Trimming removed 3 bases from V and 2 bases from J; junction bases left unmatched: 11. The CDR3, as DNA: TGCGCCAGCAGCTCCCAACCTACAGGGGTAACTGGAAACACCATATATTTT. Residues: CASSSQPTGVTGNTIYF.

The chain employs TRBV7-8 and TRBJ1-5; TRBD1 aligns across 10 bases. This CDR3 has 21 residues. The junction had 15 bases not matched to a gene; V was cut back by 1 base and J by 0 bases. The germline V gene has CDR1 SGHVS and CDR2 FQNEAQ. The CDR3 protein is CASSLVSPRDRGPYSNQPQHF. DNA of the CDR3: TGTGCCAGCAGCTTAGTTTCCCCCCGGGACAGGGGTCCTTATAGCAATCAGCCCCAGCATTTT.

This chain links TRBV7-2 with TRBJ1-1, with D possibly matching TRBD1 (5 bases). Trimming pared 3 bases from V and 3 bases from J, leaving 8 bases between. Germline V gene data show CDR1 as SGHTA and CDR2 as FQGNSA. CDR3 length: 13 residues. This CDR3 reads CASSFWGDTEAFF. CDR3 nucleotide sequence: TGTGCCAGCAGCTTTTGGGGGGACACTGAAGCTTTCTTT.

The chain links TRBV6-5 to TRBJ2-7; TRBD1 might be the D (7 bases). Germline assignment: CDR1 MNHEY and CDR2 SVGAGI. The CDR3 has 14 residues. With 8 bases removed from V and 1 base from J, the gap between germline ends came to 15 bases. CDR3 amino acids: CASSRTGGSYEQYF. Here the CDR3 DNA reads TGTGCCAGCTCCCGGACAGGAGGGTCCTACGAGCAGTACTTC.

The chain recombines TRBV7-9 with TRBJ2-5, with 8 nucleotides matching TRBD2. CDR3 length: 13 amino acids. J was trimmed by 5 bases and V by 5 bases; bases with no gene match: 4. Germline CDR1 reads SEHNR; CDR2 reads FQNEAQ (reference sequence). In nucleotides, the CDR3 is TGTGCCAGCAGCCGGGGGGGCCGGGAGACCCAGTACTTC. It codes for CASSRGGRETQYF. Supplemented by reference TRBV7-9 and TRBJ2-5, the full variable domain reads DTGVSQNPRHKITKRGQNVTFRCDPISEHNRLYWYRQTLGQGPEFLTYFQNEAQLEKSRLLSDRFSAERPKGSFSTLEIQRTEQGDSAMYLCASSRGGRETQYFGPGTRLLVL.